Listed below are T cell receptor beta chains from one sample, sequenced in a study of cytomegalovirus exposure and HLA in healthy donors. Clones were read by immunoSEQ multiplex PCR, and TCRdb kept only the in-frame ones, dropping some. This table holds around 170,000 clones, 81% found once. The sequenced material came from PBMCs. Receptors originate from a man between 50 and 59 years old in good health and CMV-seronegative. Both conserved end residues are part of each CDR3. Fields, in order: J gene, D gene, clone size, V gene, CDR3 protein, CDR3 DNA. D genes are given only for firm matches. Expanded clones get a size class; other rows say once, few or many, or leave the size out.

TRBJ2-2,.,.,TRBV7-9,CSSSANSMELFF,TGTTCCAGCAGCGCTAACAGTATGGAGCTGTTTTTT
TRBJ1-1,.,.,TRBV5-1,CASSLEPGPNTEAFF,TGCGCCAGCAGCTTGGAGCCAGGGCCCAACACTGAAGCTTTCTTT
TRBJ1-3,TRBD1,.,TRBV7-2,CASSSLPARQGASGNTIYF,TGTGCCAGCAGCTCTCTCCCGGCTAGACAGGGGGCGTCTGGAAACACCATATATTTT
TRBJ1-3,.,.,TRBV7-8,CASSSRQPLSGNTIYF,TGTGCCAGCAGCTCCAGACAGCCTCTCTCTGGAAACACCATATATTTT
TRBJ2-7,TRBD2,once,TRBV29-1,CSVEGERGRPYEQYF,TGCAGCGTTGAAGGTGAGCGGGGGCGTCCCTACGAGCAGTACTTC
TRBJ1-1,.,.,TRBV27,CASSSPQGMNTEAFF,TGTGCCAGCAGTTCTCCCCAGGGGATGAACACTGAAGCTTTCTTT
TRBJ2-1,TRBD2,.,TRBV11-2,CASTTGRGGYNEQFF,TGTGCCAGCACAACGGGGAGGGGTGGCTACAATGAGCAGTTCTTC
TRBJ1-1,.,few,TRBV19,CASSNRDDTEAFF,TGTGCCAGTAGCAACAGGGACGACACTGAAGCTTTCTTT
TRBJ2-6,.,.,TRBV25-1,CASGRDTRSGANVLTF,TGTGCCAGCGGCCGGGACACCCGCTCTGGGGCCAACGTCCTGACTTTC
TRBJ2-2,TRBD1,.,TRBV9,CASSARDRNTGELFF,TGTGCCAGCAGCGCCCGGGACAGAAACACCGGGGAGCTGTTTTTT
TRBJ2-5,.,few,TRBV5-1,CASIRGQSGPRETQYF,TGCGCCAGCATCAGAGGACAGTCAGGACCTCGGGAGACCCAGTACTTC
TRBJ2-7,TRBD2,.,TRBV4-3,CASSQVAGGRYEQYF,TGCGCCAGCAGCCAGGTAGCGGGGGGGCGTTACGAGCAGTACTTC
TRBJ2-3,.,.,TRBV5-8,CASSLEGVVQYF,TGTGCCAGCAGCTTGGAAGGGGTGGTGCAGTATTTT
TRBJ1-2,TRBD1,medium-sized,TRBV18,CASSPNRQGAPNYGYTF,TGTGCCAGCTCACCAAATAGACAGGGGGCTCCTAACTATGGCTACACCTTC
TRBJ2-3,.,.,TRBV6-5,CASSGGGGRADTQYF,TGTGCCAGCAGCGGAGGGGGGGGCAGGGCAGATACGCAGTATTTT
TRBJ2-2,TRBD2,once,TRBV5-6,CASSLDGGGFTGELFF,TGTGCCAGCAGCTTGGACGGCGGGGGGTTCACCGGGGAGCTGTTTTTT
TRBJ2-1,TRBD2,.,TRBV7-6,CASSLIAGDHNEQFF,TGTGCCAGCAGCTTAATTGCGGGGGACCACAATGAGCAGTTCTTC
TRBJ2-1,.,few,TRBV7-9,CASSLIRYEGNEQFF,TGTGCCAGCAGCTTAATAAGATACGAGGGCAATGAGCAGTTCTTC
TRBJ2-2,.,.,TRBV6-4,CASSVGAALENTGELFF,TGTGCCAGCAGTGTGGGGGCGGCCTTAGAGAACACCGGGGAGCTGTTTTTT
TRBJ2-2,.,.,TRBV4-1,CASSQRPAPNTGELFF,TGCGCCAGCAGCCAAAGGCCAGCGCCGAACACCGGGGAGCTGTTTTTT
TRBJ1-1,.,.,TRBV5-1,CASSSGRMNTEAFF,TGCGCCAGCAGCTCTGGGAGGATGAACACTGAAGCTTTCTTT
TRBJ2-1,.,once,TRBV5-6,CASSLPRREQFF,TGTGCCAGCAGCCTCCCACGGAGGGAGCAGTTCTTC
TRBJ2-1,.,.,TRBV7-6,CASSSPVVSSYNEQFF,TGTGCCAGCAGCTCCCCTGTCGTCAGCTCCTACAATGAGCAGTTCTTC
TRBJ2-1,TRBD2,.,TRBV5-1,CASSNLAGAYNEQFF,TGCGCCAGCAGCAACCTAGCGGGGGCCTACAATGAGCAGTTCTTC
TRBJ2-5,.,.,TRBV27,CASSPPGGTAETQYF,TGTGCCAGCAGTCCACCTGGAGGGACCGCCGAGACCCAGTACTTC
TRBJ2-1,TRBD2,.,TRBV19,CASSGTSALSRGSYNEQFF,TGTGCCAGTAGCGGGACTAGCGCCTTATCCAGGGGCTCCTACAATGAGCAGTTCTTC
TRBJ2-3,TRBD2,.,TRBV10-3,CATKLAGGLSTDTQYF,TGTGCCACTAAACTAGCGGGGGGACTCAGCACAGATACGCAGTATTTT
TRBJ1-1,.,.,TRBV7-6,CASSLGMTATSF,TGTGCCAGCAGCTTAGGTATGACTGCCACCTCATTT
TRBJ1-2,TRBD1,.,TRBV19,CASSITGGFDPLGYTF,TGTGCCAGTAGTATAACAGGGGGATTTGACCCCCTCGGCTACACCTTC
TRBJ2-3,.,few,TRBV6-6,CASSRRERTDTQYF,TGTGCCAGCAGTCGAAGGGAGCGCACAGATACGCAGTATTTT
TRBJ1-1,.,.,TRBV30,CAWSSIREAFF,TGTGCCTGGAGTTCTATACGTGAAGCTTTCTTT
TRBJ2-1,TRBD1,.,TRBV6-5,CASSTGTAPYNEQFF,TGTGCCAGCAGCACCGGGACAGCTCCCTACAATGAGCAGTTCTTC
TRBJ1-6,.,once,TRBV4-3,CASSREDFSYNSPLHF,TGCGCCAGCAGCCGGGAGGACTTCTCCTATAATTCACCCCTCCACTTT
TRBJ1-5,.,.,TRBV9,CASSAAGTGDQPQHF,TGTGCCAGCAGCGCAGCCGGGACGGGAGATCAGCCCCAGCATTTT
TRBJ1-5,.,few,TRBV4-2,CASSQGGQPQHF,TGTGCCAGCAGCCAGGGGGGACAGCCCCAGCATTTT
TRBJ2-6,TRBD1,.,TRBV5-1,CASSPERDRGPGANVLTF,TGCGCCAGCAGCCCGGAGCGGGACAGGGGGCCTGGGGCCAACGTCCTGACTTTC
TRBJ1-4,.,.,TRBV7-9,CASSLGGANEKLFF,TGTGCCAGCAGCTTAGGAGGAGCTAATGAAAAACTGTTTTTT
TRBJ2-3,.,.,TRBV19,CASSYPRDTQYF,TGTGCCAGTAGTTATCCGAGGGATACGCAGTATTTT
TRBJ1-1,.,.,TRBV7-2,CASSSPWDKTMNTEAFF,TGTGCCAGCAGCTCCCCCTGGGACAAAACGATGAACACTGAAGCTTTCTTT
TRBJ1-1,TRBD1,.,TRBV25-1,CASSEPGQGNTEAFF,TGTGCCAGCAGTGAACCGGGACAGGGGAACACTGAAGCTTTCTTT
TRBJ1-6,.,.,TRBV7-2,CASSLVYSISYNSPLHF,TGTGCCAGCAGCTTAGTTTACAGCATCTCCTATAATTCACCCCTCCACTTT
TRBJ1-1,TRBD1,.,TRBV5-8,CASNHRGLNTEAFF,TGTGCCAGCAACCACAGGGGGCTCAACACTGAAGCTTTCTTT
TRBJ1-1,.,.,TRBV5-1,CASSLEGGISNTEAFF,TGCGCCAGCAGCTTGGAAGGGGGTATTTCGAACACTGAAGCTTTCTTT
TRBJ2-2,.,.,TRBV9,CASTNLQSPHRELFF,TGTGCCAGCACTAACCTACAGAGCCCCCACCGGGAGCTGTTTTTT
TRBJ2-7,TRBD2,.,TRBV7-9,CASSLEGLAGAGWNEQYF,TGTGCCAGCAGCTTAGAAGGACTAGCGGGGGCAGGCTGGAACGAGCAGTACTTC
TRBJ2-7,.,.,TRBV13,CASSPGQGSAYEQYF,TGTGCCAGCAGCCCGGGGCAGGGGTCTGCCTACGAGCAGTACTTC
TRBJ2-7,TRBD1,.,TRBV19,CASSINWQGAYEQYF,TGTGCCAGTAGTATAAATTGGCAGGGGGCGTACGAGCAGTACTTC
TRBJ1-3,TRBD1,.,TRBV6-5,CASSRQGPSGNTIYF,TGTGCCAGCAGTAGACAGGGGCCATCTGGAAACACCATATATTTT